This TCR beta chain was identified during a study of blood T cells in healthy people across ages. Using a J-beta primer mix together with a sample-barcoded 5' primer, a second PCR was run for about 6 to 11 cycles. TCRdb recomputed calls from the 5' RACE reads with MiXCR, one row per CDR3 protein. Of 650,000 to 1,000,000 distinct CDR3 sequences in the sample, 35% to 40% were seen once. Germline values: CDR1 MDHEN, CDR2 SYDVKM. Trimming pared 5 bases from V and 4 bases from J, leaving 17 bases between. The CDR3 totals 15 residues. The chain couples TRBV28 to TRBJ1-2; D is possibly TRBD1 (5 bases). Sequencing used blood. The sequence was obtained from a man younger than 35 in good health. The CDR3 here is CASSPGGGSGYGYTF. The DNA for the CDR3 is TGTGCCAGCAGTCCCGGGGGAGGGTCGGGCTATGGCTACACCTTC.